These 29 T cell receptor beta chains were all obtained from the same sample, sequenced in a study of blood T cell repertoires in COVID-19 (TCRdb year 2020). Libraries were built with the immunoSEQ multiplex PCR assay. TCRdb provides this immuneACCESS table in a form limited to in-frame rearrangements. Some clones are lacking; in checked studies, under half of them reflect an unresolved V gene, and why the rest are absent is not known. The sample has 80,000 or so clones on record, 88% of them singletons. About 9% of the sample is held by the ten biggest clonotypes. The sample taken for sequencing was peripheral blood. The receptor set was obtained from a human donor in a cohort sampled during active COVID-19.

The V gene is TRBV4-1, the J gene TRBJ1-3; 7 nucleotides match TRBD1. V lost 0 bases, J lost 0 bases, and 2 bases stayed unmatched. Germline V lookup: CDR1 MGHRA, CDR2 YSYEKL. This CDR3 has 16 residues. The CDR3 bases are TGCGCCAGCAGCCAAGAAGGGACAGACTCTGGAAACACCATATATTTT. Protein: CASSQEGTDSGNTIYF.

V gene TRBV3-1 (or the pseudogene TRBV3-2) combines with J gene TRBJ2-3; 8 nucleotides match TRBD2. The CDR3 consists of 16 residues. The V gene's germline CDR1 is LGHDT and CDR2 YNNKEL (reference sequence). V shed 0 bases and J 1 base; nucleotides not matched to a gene: 3. The CDR3 DNA is TGTGCCAGCAGCCAAGAGACTAGCGCCCGCACAGATACGCAGTATTTT. Residues: CASSQETSARTDTQYF.

The CDR3 bases are TGCGCCAGCAGCTTGGGGGGTGGCGGAGCGGGAGTTGGAGATACGCAGTATTTT. Residues: CASSLGGGGAGVGDTQYF. The chain carries TRBV5-1 and TRBJ2-3; 8 bases map to TRBD2. CDR1 and CDR2 (germline): SGHRS, YFSETQ. After removal of 0 bases from V and 5 bases from J, the junction contained 14 bases not matched to a gene. The CDR3 loop spans 18 amino acids.

This clone occurred once. In nucleotides, the CDR3 is TGTGCCAGCAGCTTGGGGACAGGGGGTTTCTATGGCTACACCTTC. It codes for CASSLGTGGFYGYTF. V is TRBV5-5 and J is TRBJ1-2; 10 nucleotides agree with TRBD1. V lost 0 bases to trimming and J lost 4 bases; unmatched junction nucleotides: 3. Germline CDR1 and CDR2: SGHKS and YYEKEE (reference sequence). This CDR3 spans 15 amino acids.

The chain links TRBV7-6 to TRBJ2-2; TRBD2 agrees at 11 bases. Trimming cost V 3 bases and J 2 bases; bases outside gene matches: 8. CDR3 length: 18 residues. Germline CDR1 reads SGHVS; CDR2 reads FNYEAQ. In nucleotides, the CDR3 is TGTGCCAGCAGCTTTCGTAGCGGGGGGGCCGACAACACCGGGGAGCTGTTTTTT. Its protein is CASSFRSGGADNTGELFF.

The chain combines TRBV19 with TRBJ2-7, with 10 bases aligning to TRBD2. V gave up 0 bases and J gave up 5 bases; unmatched junction bases: 7. The CDR3 covers 16 residues. Germline CDR1 is LNHDA and CDR2 is SQIVND (reference sequence). In nucleotides, the CDR3 is TGTGCCAGTAGTATAGATGCTAGCGGGAGCCTTGACGAGCAGTACTTC. This translates into CASSIDASGSLDEQYF.

This clone has just a few counts. This chain joins TRBV25-1 and TRBJ2-1, with TRBD1 identical over 8 bases. Per germline, CDR1 MGHDK and CDR2 SYGVNS. The CDR3 consists of 14 residues. V dropped 8 bases and J dropped 10; count of bases not matched to a gene: 13. The CDR3: CASFRKRQGPEQFF. The CDR3 nucleotides read TGTGCCAGCTTCCGAAAAAGACAGGGGCCCGAGCAGTTCTTC.

The chain joins TRBV5-4 to TRBJ1-1; a possible D gene is TRBD1 (5 bases). This CDR3 contains 12 residues. Trimming removed 1 base at V and 11 bases at J, with 12 bases between. Germline V gene lookup returns CDR1 SGHNT and CDR2 YYREEE (reference sequence). In nucleotides, the CDR3 is TGTGCCAGCAGCTTGCGGGGGGTTACGGCTTTCTTT. Translated: CASSLRGVTAFF.

The V call is TRBV2, the J call TRBJ1-3, with a possible D match to TRBD1 (6 bases). This CDR3 is built from 15 residues. Germline V gene sequence: CDR1 SNHLY, CDR2 FYNNEI. V dropped 4 bases and J dropped 2 bases, with 12 bases sitting between them. CDR3 in DNA: TGTGCCAGCAGTGTACCGACAGGAACTGGAAACACCATATATTTT. Its translation is CASSVPTGTGNTIYF.

V is TRBV28 and J is TRBJ1-2; tentatively, D is TRBD1 (6 bases). Germline V lookup: CDR1 MDHEN, CDR2 SYDVKM. The V gene lost 6 bases and the J gene lost 8 bases, with 16 bases spanning the gap. The CDR3 covers 13 residues. The CDR3 coding sequence is TGTGCCAGCAGCCGATCCACAGGGTCGGGCTACACCTTC. The encoded protein is CASSRSTGSGYTF.

The chain uses TRBV19 and TRBJ1-4; TRBD1 matches at 8 bases. J was trimmed by 1 base and V by 4 bases; bases with no gene match: 8. Germline V gene data show CDR1 as LNHDA and CDR2 as SQIVND (reference sequence). The CDR3 extends over 17 amino acids. CDR3 nucleotide sequence: TGTGCCAGTAGTACCGACAGGGGTTCAGGAACTAATGAAAAACTGTTTTTT. As protein: CASSTDRGSGTNEKLFF.

V gene TRBV24-1 combines with J gene TRBJ1-5, with a possible D match to TRBD1 (6 bases). V was clipped by 4 bases and J by 7 bases, with 13 bases between them. Germline CDR1 is KGHDR and CDR2 is SFDVKD. CDR3 length: 14 amino acids. The CDR3 bases are TGTGCCACCAGTGACTCAGGGGTTGGGCAGCCCCAGCATTTT. Protein product: CATSDSGVGQPQHF.

The V gene is TRBV7-2, the J gene TRBJ1-3; D gene ambiguous. The CDR3 contains 16 residues. Looked up from germline, CDR1 is SGHTA and CDR2 is FQGNSA. Trimming left V 1 base short and J 2 bases short, with 12 bases between. The CDR3 coding sequence is TGTGCCAGCAGCTTAGTTTGGACTGCCGCTGGAAACACCATATATTTT. It specifies CASSLVWTAAGNTIYF.

This rearrangement joins TRBV3-1 (or the pseudogene TRBV3-2) to TRBJ2-5, with TRBD2 identical over 9 bases. This CDR3 has 17 amino acids. V shed 0 bases, J shed 6 bases, and the junction held 11 bases outside the gene matches. Germline lookup yields CDR1 LGHDT and CDR2 YNNKEL (reference sequence). The CDR3 region has the DNA TGTGCCAGCAGCCAAGAAACTTTAGCGGGAGTTCAGCAGACCCAGTACTTC. Residues: CASSQETLAGVQQTQYF.

The CDR3 sequence: CASSWNSGGVSYEQYF. The CDR3 DNA reads TGCGCCAGCAGCTGGAACTCCGGGGGGGTCTCCTACGAGCAGTACTTC. The chain joins TRBV5-1 to TRBJ2-7; 8 nucleotides align to TRBD2. The CDR3 extends over 16 amino acids. Trimming removed 3 bases from V and 0 bases from J; junction bases left unmatched: 8. Germline V lookup: CDR1 SGHRS, CDR2 YFSETQ.

V usage is TRBV7-2 and J usage is TRBJ2-7; D gene unclear. V was pared by 8 bases and J by 7 bases, with 12 bases between. Looked up from germline, CDR1 is SGHTA and CDR2 is FQGNSA. The CDR3 is 11 amino acids. The CDR3 loop is CASSLLEEQYF. The DNA for the CDR3 is TGTGCCAGCTCCCTCTTGGAGGAGCAGTACTTC.

The chain links TRBV28 to TRBJ1-2, with a possible D match to TRBD1 (5 bases). The V gene lost 6 bases and the J gene lost 5 bases, with 13 bases spanning the gap. CDR1 MDHEN and CDR2 SYDVKM come from the germline V gene. This CDR3 comprises 13 residues. Here the CDR3 reads CASSQGVGYGYTF. The CDR3 coding sequence is TGTGCCAGCAGCCAAGGGGTTGGTTATGGCTACACCTTC.

The chain couples TRBV12-5 to TRBJ2-1, with TRBD2 identical over 7 bases. From germline, CDR1 is LGHNT and CDR2 FRNRAP. Germline trimming cut 1 base from V and 8 bases from J; bases unmatched to any gene: 5. The CDR3 extends over 14 amino acids. The CDR3 sequence is CASGLGTRQHEQFF. The DNA for the CDR3 is TGTGCTAGTGGTTTGGGGACTAGGCAACATGAGCAGTTCTTC.

This clone was observed once. This chain uses TRBV19 with TRBJ2-2, with 10 nucleotides matching TRBD1. Germline-derived CDR1 and CDR2 are LNHDA and SQIVND (reference sequence). V was pared by 3 bases and J by 5 bases, with 3 bases of the junction left unmatched. The CDR3 extends over 15 amino acids. In nucleotides, the CDR3 is TGTGCCAGTAGTATGACAGGGGGCCCAACCGGGGAGCTGTTTTTT. As protein: CASSMTGGPTGELFF.

The rearrangement joins TRBV27 to TRBJ2-7, with TRBD1 as a possible D gene (6 bases). Trimming pared 5 bases from V and 7 bases from J, leaving 30 bases between. Germline assignment: CDR1 MNHEY and CDR2 SMNVEV (reference sequence). The CDR3 sequence is 18 residues long. Here the CDR3 DNA reads TGTGCCAGCAGTCCCACCCCAGACAGGAGAACTGCGCGAGGGGAGCAGTACTTC. Encoded protein: CASSPTPDRRTARGEQYF.

This clone has just a few counts. The chain joins TRBV2 to TRBJ1-1; the match to TRBD1 covers 7 bases. Germline V gives CDR1 SNHLY, CDR2 FYNNEI. The CDR3 is made up of 20 amino acids. V lost 3 bases to trimming and J lost 1 base; unmatched junction nucleotides: 20. The CDR3 is CASSDVGWVIGGVRNTEAFF. The CDR3 nucleotides read TGTGCCAGCAGTGATGTAGGATGGGTTATAGGGGGCGTAAGGAACACTGAAGCTTTCTTT.

This chain connects TRBV9 to TRBJ2-5; 7 bases match TRBD2. This CDR3 spans 15 amino acids. Per the germline V gene, CDR1 is SGDLS and CDR2 is YYNGEE. V lost 4 bases to trimming and J lost 5 bases; unmatched junction nucleotides: 11. The CDR3 reads CASSPQAGFRETQYF. Here the CDR3 DNA reads TGTGCCAGCAGCCCTCAAGCGGGGTTCCGGGAGACCCAGTACTTC.

This clone has only a few counts. V gene TRBV10-2 combines with J gene TRBJ2-2; 12 bases fit TRBD2. CDR3 length equals 18 residues. The trim removed 5 bases at V and 5 bases at J, leaving 12 bases unmatched. CDR1 and CDR2 from the germline V gene are WSHSY and SAAADI. CDR3 in amino acids: CASSQTPSSGGATGELFF. The CDR3 nucleotides are TGCGCCAGCAGTCAAACCCCCTCTAGCGGGGGGGCGACCGGGGAGCTGTTTTTT.

In its sample, this clone was seen a few times. This rearrangement joins TRBV11-2 to TRBJ1-6, with D unclear. V was clipped by 1 base and J by 10 bases, with 17 bases between them. Germline CDR1 SGHAT, CDR2 FQNNGV. This CDR3 is 16 amino acids long. The CDR3: CASSLVRVRPASPLHF. Here the CDR3 DNA reads TGTGCCAGCAGCTTAGTTCGAGTCAGGCCCGCGTCACCCCTCCACTTT. Full variable domain (remainder filled in from reference TRBV11-2 and TRBJ1-6): EAGVAQSPRYKIIEKRQSVAFWCNPISGHATLYWYQQILGQGPKLLIQFQNNGVVDDSQLPKDRFSAERLKGVDSTLKIQPAKLEDSAVYLCASSLVRVRPASPLHFGNGTRLTVT.

The CDR3 sequence: CAWSVRGAAGTEAFF. The CDR3 nucleotides read TGTGCCTGGAGTGTACGGGGGGCCGCGGGCACTGAAGCTTTCTTT. The genes are TRBV30 and TRBJ1-1; tentative D call: TRBD1 (6 bases). Germline CDR1 GTSNPN, CDR2 SVGIG (reference sequence). CDR3 size: 15 residues. V shed 0 bases and J shed 4 bases, with 15 bases lying between them.

The genes are TRBV11-2 and TRBJ2-1, with 10 bases fitting TRBD2. Germline trimming cut 1 base from V and 6 bases from J; bases unmatched to any gene: 12. Germline values: CDR1 SGHAT, CDR2 FQNNGV. The length of the CDR3 is 18 residues. CDR3 in DNA: TGTGCCAGCAGCTTAGGGTTGAGGGCTAGCGGGAGACGCAATGAGCAGTTCTTC. This gives the protein CASSLGLRASGRRNEQFF.

V usage is TRBV4-1 and J usage is TRBJ1-1, with 10 bases that match TRBD1. Trimming removed 6 bases from V and 10 bases from J; junction bases left unmatched: 8. The CDR3 runs to 13 residues. Germline CDR1 reads MGHRA; CDR2 reads YSYEKL. CDR3 sequence reads: CASSPGTGVVAFF. The CDR3 region has the DNA TGCGCCAGCAGTCCCGGGACAGGGGTTGTAGCTTTCTTT.

This clone is a singleton in its sample. The chain couples TRBV13 to TRBJ1-6; 9 positions agree with TRBD1. The V gene end was trimmed by 5 bases and the J gene end by 8 bases; junction bases not matched to a gene: 4. Germline CDR1 is PRHDT and CDR2 is FYEKMQ (reference sequence). The CDR3 covers 14 residues. The CDR3 nucleotides are TGTGCCAGCAGCCTCCGGGACAGGGATTCACCCCTCCACTTT. It specifies CASSLRDRDSPLHF.

The J gene is TRBJ1-5, the V gene TRBV18, with TRBD1 as a possible D gene (6 bases). CDR3 length: 16 amino acids. The V gene lost 4 bases and the J gene lost 7 bases, with 20 bases spanning the gap. The germline CDR1 and CDR2 sequences are KGHSH and LQKENI. CDR3 sequence: CASSLSGTQIGQPQHF. The CDR3 DNA reads as TGTGCCAGCTCACTTTCCGGGACACAAATTGGCCAGCCCCAGCATTTT.